The 14 T cell receptor beta chains given below trace back to one sample, sequenced in a study of T-cell reconstitution after alpha-beta-depleted transplantation in children. It was with unique molecular identifiers that the TCRbeta library was prepared. TCRdb reprocessed the PCR reads with MiXCR, giving one entry per CDR3 protein. The repertoire holds 500,000 to 600,000 distinct CDR3 sequences, with less than 35% as singletons. Sequencing used PBMCs from the stem cell graft donor, obtained from the stem cell graft. All receptors come from a human donor who donated a stem cell graft to a child with aplastic anemia.

In this sample, this clonotype turned up a few times. The rearrangement uses TRBV19 and TRBJ2-3; 9 nucleotides align to TRBD2. V shed 4 bases and J 0 bases; nucleotides not matched to a gene: 2. Germline assignment: CDR1 LNHDA and CDR2 SQIVND (reference sequence). The CDR3 runs 15 residues. CDR3 bases: TGTGCCAGTAGTACGCTAGCGGGGAGCACAGATACGCAGTATTTT. Translated, it gives CASSTLAGSTDTQYF.

This clonotype occurred a few times. V usage is TRBV5-4 and J usage is TRBJ2-7; D remains unclear. The CDR3 consists of 13 residues. Trimming shortened V by 1 base and J by 6 bases, and 11 bases separated the two germline ends. Germline lookup yields CDR1 SGHNT and CDR2 YYREEE (reference sequence). CDR3 nucleotides: TGTGCCAGCAGCTTGTACGACACCGCCGAGCAGTACTTC. It is translated as CASSLYDTAEQYF.

CDR3 region: CASSKRRSLAGFTDTQYF. CDR3 bases: TGTGCCAGCAGCAAAAGAAGGAGTCTAGCGGGATTCACAGATACGCAGTATTTT. The rearrangement joins TRBV11-1 to TRBJ2-3, with 9 nucleotides matching TRBD2. The CDR3 runs 18 residues. From germline, CDR1 is SGHAT and CDR2 FQDESV (reference sequence). The V gene end was trimmed by 5 bases and the J gene end by 2 bases; junction bases not matched to a gene: 14. Complete variable domain (other parts from reference TRBV11-1 and TRBJ2-3): EAEVAQSPRYKITEKSQAVAFWCDPISGHATLYWYRQILGQGPELLVQFQDESVVDDSQLPKDRFSAERLKGVDSTLKIQPAELGDSAMYLCASSKRRSLAGFTDTQYFGPGTRLTVL.

V is TRBV29-1 and J is TRBJ2-7; D could derive from TRBD1 or TRBD2 (5 bases each). Between the trimmed V and J ends, which lost 0 bases and 1 base, there was a span of 16 bases. This CDR3 has 16 amino acids. Looked up from germline, CDR1 is SQVTM and CDR2 is ANQGSEA. The DNA of the CDR3 is TGCAGCGTTGAAGATTATATAGGGGACGAGTCCTACGAGCAGTACTTC. This gives the protein CSVEDYIGDESYEQYF.

Remarks on this clonotype: The junction differs from germline at one of its ends, possibly a read error. J is TRBJ2-5 and V is TRBV5-1; tentatively, D is TRBD2 (5 bases). There are 12 residues in the CDR3. Germline CDR1 reads SGHRS; CDR2 reads YFSETQ. The CDR3 loop is CASAMSGEAQYF. The CDR3 region has the DNA TGCGCCAGCGCCATGAGCGGAGAGGCCCAGTACTTC.

The chain links TRBV27 to TRBJ1-2, with TRBD1 identical over 8 bases. V lost 7 bases to trimming and J lost 3 bases; unmatched junction nucleotides: 10. Per germline, CDR1 MNHEY and CDR2 SMNVEV (reference sequence). This CDR3 has 15 amino acids. The DNA of the CDR3 is TGTGCCAGCAAGAACTTACAGGGGGGGGACTATGGCTACACCTTC. Protein sequence: CASKNLQGGDYGYTF.

J is TRBJ1-1 and V is TRBV30; a possible D gene is TRBD1 (5 bases). The germline V gene encodes CDR1 GTSNPN and CDR2 SVGIG (reference sequence). V was shortened by 0 bases and J by 3 bases, with 14 bases between the two germline ends. This CDR3 comprises 15 residues. DNA for the CDR3: TGTGCCTGGAGTGTGGAGGAGGGGCTCTACACTGAAGCTTTCTTT. Its protein is CAWSVEEGLYTEAFF.

The table lists this clonotype with a few counts. V is TRBV28 and J is TRBJ1-2; D perhaps matches TRBD1 (6 bases). The germline CDR1 and CDR2 sequences are MDHEN and SYDVKM. Trimming took off 8 bases at V and 3 bases at J, with 13 bases between the two ends. CDR3 length: 13 residues. In DNA form, the CDR3 reads TGTGCCAGCCAAACAGGGTACGACTATGGCTACACCTTC. It specifies CASQTGYDYGYTF.

The rearrangement joins TRBV6-2 or TRBV6-3 to TRBJ1-3; D gene uncertain. Trimming stripped 2 bases from V and 9 bases from J, with 26 bases between. Germline V CDR1 and CDR2: MNHEY, SVGEGT. The CDR3 totals 18 residues. The CDR3 bases are TGTGCCAGCAGTTACGGAAACCTAATGACCGGTTGGAATGTCACCATATATTTT. This gives the protein CASSYGNLMTGWNVTIYF.

This clonotype occurred once. The gene calls are TRBV7-1 and TRBJ1-1; 8 bases agree with TRBD1. TRBV7-1 is an ORF for which the function is uncertain. The CDR3 runs 15 residues. V dropped 5 bases and J dropped 5; count of bases not matched to a gene: 10. The CDR3 region is CASSPIGQGRTEAFF. Written as DNA, the CDR3 is TGTGCCAGCAGCCCTATCGGACAGGGAAGAACTGAAGCTTTCTTT.

The chain has TRBV12-3 or TRBV12-4 and TRBJ2-1; D perhaps matches TRBD2 (5 bases). The CDR3 consists of 15 residues. V lost 1 base and J lost 7, with 14 bases in between. The CDR3 sequence: CASSLGTRARNEQFF. CDR3 sequence (DNA): TGTGCCAGCAGTTTAGGGACTCGGGCCCGGAATGAGCAGTTCTTC.

The chain combines TRBV15 with TRBJ2-3; 11 bases fit TRBD2. This CDR3 has 17 residues. Germline CDR1 is LNHNV and CDR2 is YYDKDF (reference sequence). With V trimmed by 1 base and J by 4 bases, 7 bases remained unmatched. This chain's CDR3 is CATSRVLTSGNPDTQYF. DNA for the CDR3: TGTGCCACCAGCAGAGTACTGACTAGCGGGAACCCAGATACGCAGTATTTT.

V usage is TRBV4-3 and J usage is TRBJ1-1, with TRBD1 matching 7 bases. J lost 6 bases, V lost 4 bases, and 8 bases had no gene match. Germline CDR1 reads LGHNA; CDR2 reads YSLEER. CDR3 size: 14 residues. This chain's CDR3 is CASSPLKTGPEAFF. CDR3 nucleotide sequence: TGCGCCAGCAGCCCACTAAAGACAGGGCCTGAAGCTTTCTTT.

The rearrangement links TRBV7-9 to TRBJ1-4; 10 nucleotides match TRBD1. Trimming at V came to 6 bases and at J to 13 bases, leaving 17 bases not matched to a gene. Germline-derived CDR1 and CDR2 are SEHNR and FQNEAQ (reference sequence). The CDR3 contains 16 residues. CDR3 amino acids: CASSSAGTGVNGLLFF. For the CDR3, the DNA is TGTGCCAGCAGTTCCGCCGGGACAGGGGTAAATGGATTACTGTTTTTT.